This T cell receptor (beta chain) emerged from a study of CD8 T cells in Susac syndrome. V lost 4 bases, J lost 8 bases, and 7 bases stayed unmatched. The CDR3 is 14 residues long. The germline gives CDR1 LGHNA, CDR2 YNFKEQ. Random-hexamer reverse transcription was applied to roughly 0.5 to 1 ug RNA. TCRdb re-called the immunoSEQ multiplex PCR reads with MiXCR, one entry per CDR3 protein. The table shows about 180,000 distinct CDR3 sequences, with roughly 95% occurring only once. The sequence derives from a human donor with multiple sclerosis. This sequence joins TRBV4-2 and TRBJ2-1, with 8 nucleotides matching TRBD1. Material: CD8+ T cells from PBMCs. The CDR3 nucleotides read TGTGCCAGCAGCCCCGGCAGGGGGCGGGATGAGCAGTTCTTC. It codes for CASSPGRGRDEQFF.